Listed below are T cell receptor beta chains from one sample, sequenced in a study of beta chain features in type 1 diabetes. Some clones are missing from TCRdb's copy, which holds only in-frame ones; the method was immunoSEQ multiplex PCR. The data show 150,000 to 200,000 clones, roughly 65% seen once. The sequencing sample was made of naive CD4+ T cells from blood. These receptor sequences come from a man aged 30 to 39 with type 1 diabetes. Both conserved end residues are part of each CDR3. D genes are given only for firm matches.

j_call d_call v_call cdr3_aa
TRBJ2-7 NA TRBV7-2 CASSLGGDYYYEQYF
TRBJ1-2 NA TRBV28 CASSRGHGYTF
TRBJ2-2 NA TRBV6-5 CASRSANGELFF
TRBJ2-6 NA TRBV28 CASATGSGANVLTF
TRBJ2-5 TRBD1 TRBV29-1 CSVGVRGIQETQYF
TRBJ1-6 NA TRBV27 CASSPIQGRDSPLHF
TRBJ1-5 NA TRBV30 CAWGNQPQHF
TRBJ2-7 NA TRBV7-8 CASSFAGTYEQYF
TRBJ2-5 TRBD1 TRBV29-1 CSVHDRGETQYF
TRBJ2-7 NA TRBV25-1 CASRGQSYEQYF
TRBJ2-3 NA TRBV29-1 CSASQRTDTQYF
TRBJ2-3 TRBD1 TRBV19 CASLPRTGEGTDTQYF
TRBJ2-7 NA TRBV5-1 CASSLLPDNSYEQYF
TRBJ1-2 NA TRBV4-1 CASSQEEGNYGYTF
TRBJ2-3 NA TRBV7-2 CASNPTGATDTQYF
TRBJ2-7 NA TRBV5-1 CASSREGLRYEQYF
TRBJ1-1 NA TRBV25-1 CASSVQGLGEAFF
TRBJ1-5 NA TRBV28 CAIGGHQPQHF
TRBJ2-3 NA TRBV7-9 CASSLVSQRSSTDTQYF
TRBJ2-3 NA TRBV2 CASSEAPTSQDTQYF
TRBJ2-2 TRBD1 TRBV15 CATRTGGTTGELFF
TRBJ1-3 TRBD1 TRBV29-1 CSVQQGFSGNTIYF
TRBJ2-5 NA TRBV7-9 CASSSAGAETQYF
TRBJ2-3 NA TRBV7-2 CASSSPPGQRLRDTQYF
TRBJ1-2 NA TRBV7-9 CASSFDFGYGYTF
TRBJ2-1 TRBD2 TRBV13 CASSHPPTSGVYNEQFF
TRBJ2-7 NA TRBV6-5 CASSYSVLQTIEQYF
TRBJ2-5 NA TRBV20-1 CSPRDFGTQYF
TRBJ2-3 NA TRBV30 CAWSVDRFTDTQYF
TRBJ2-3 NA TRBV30 CAWSVGAGETDTQYF
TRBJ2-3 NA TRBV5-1 CASSPPVSPSTDTQYF
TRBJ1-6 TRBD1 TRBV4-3 CASSQQGGSPLHF
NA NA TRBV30 CAWTARAYEQYF
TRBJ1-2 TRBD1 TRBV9 CASSLLGQINYGYTF
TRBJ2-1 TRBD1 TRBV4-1 CASSQPRTGDNEQFF
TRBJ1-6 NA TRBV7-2 CASSLGGLRLIHNSPLHF
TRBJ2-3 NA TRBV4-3 CASSQEGYSTDTQYF
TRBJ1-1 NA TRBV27 CASSLGDPTEAFF
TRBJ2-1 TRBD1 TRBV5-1 CASSLAGQDNEQFF
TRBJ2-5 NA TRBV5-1 CASSSLQGTQETQYF
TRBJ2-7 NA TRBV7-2 CASSSGYRVHEQYF
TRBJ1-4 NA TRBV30 CAWSPGHQGLKLFF
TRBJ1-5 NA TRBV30 CAWGDGDNQPQHF
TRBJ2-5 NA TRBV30 CAWSRGSTLQETQYF
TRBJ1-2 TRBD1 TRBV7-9 CASLPGQGHPRNGYTF
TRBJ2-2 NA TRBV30 CAWKGLATNTGELFF
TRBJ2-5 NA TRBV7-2 CASSPRDGTQYF
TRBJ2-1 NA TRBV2 CASSEVGQNMPEQFF
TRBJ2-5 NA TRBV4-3 CASSQAPAGMETQYF
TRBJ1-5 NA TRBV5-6 CASSSEGSQPQHF